The entry that follows covers one T cell receptor beta chain sequence. Its antigen target is currently unknown. No much larger clonotype is one base removed from it; base qualities were not supplied. From the cysteine up to the phenylalanine, the CDR3 has a length of 10 residues. Of the read, only the CDR3 DNA is kept; its 30 bases are in frame from base 1. V is cut by 6 bases and J by 5 bases, and the space between the germline ends is 8 bases. The germline V gene (reference sequence) supplies CDR1 DFQATT and CDR2 SNEGSKA. The protocol used for the library was RACE. Sequencing was carried out with a NextSeq 500. During library preparation, unique molecular identifiers were attached to individual cDNA molecules so that TCRs could be counted in a quantitative, reproducible way. Each blood RNA sample was used to sequence both TCR alpha and TCR beta chains. The authors processed their data as follows. A median of about 87,000 TCRs per sample was observed, with a range of 23,224 to 690,600. V, J and CDR3 annotation of the TCR reads was performed with the Decombinator software suite. For the PS versus PT1 abundance plots, all samples were subsampled to the same number of TCRs (28,000). TCRs were defined as expanded if absent before sensitization and observed at least eight times at the 2-week time point. Through fastp at Q25 and MiXCR, TCRdb rebuilt clones from the public reads, retaining in-frame beta chains. Entries are consolidated by CDR3 protein sequence, retaining the most common genes and DNA. Here the V and J calls rest on TCRdb's processing, not on the authors' analysis. Present in this sample are roughly 180,000 distinct CDR3 sequences, around 15% of which were seen just once. The biggest ten clones account for 1.5% to 2% of the sample.

This specimen's time point label, per the study, means: patch test 1, 2 weeks after DPC sensitization. This specimen's treatment or condition label, per the study, means: therapeutic diphenylcyclopropenone sensitization with weekly scalp DPC. Blood at each patch-test visit was drawn before the patch test was applied. Eligible patients were aged 18 to 70, diagnosed with alopecia, deemed suitable for DPC therapy, and excluded if pregnant. Total RNA was extracted from unfractionated whole blood that had been collected in Tempus Blood RNA tubes. This specimen belongs to a study of human T cells and chemical hapten exposure (dated by TCRdb to about 2021). In terms of the full investigation: For sensitization, 2% DPC in acetone was applied to a 2 cm by 2 cm area of upper inner arm skin. Libraries were combined into a pool for sequencing, and differences in TCR yield between samples came mainly from small differences in library volumes within the pool. Some 29 alopecia patients provided blood for TCR sequencing at one to four time points (pre-sensitization, 2, 6 and 24 weeks). The patient cohort, mostly female, included alopecia areata with under or over 50% scalp involvement, alopecia totalis and alopecia universalis. Weekly therapeutic DPC doses were additionally applied to the scalp of patients throughout the roughly 25-week study period. Blood samples were taken from patients before sensitization (week 0) and at 2, 6 and about 24 weeks after DPC sensitization. Patch testing was performed on the upper back with Finn chambers containing 0.01% DPC, and the patch tests were scored after 6 days according to International Contact Dermatitis Research Group standards. The study tracked peripheral blood TCR repertoire changes in vivo during primary and secondary sensitization to the hapten diphenylcyclopropenone (DPC) in alopecia patients.

Findings and caveats that apply to the study as a whole: Because all patients had alopecia, a presumed autoimmune disease, the immune response of the patients might differ from that of healthy individuals. The number of TCRs above 1 in 1000 frequency did not change with DPC sensitization; there was no evidence of global repertoire structure alterations. Expanded TCRs formed significantly more large CDR3 similarity clusters than pre-sensitization or healthy control sets, consistent with antigen-driven responses. After repeated subsampling, the strength of the expansion versus patch-test correlation and the threshold at which it became significant changed. Patch test score was positively correlated with the number of PT1 expanded TCRs, with significance at thresholds 8, 16 and 32 but not at 4.

The chain links TRBV20-1 with TRBJ2-7; no D gene can be assigned with confidence. The receptor comes from a woman in her thirties with alopecia areata. Some clones in this sample may be carry-over from other donors' samples. The sample in question was whole blood, obtained in connection with sensitization to the hapten diphenylcyclopropenone (DPC). The DNA is as follows: TGCAGTGCCGTTACTAACGAGCAGTACTTC. Its translation reads: CSAVTNEQYF.